Detailed here is one T cell receptor beta chain. This entry comes from a study of Graves' ophthalmopathy and Graves' hyperthyroidism. Amplification of the TCR beta CDR3 regions used RNA transcripts (as template). Following a first-round RT-PCR that used HTBI primers, a second-round multiplex PCR was carried out. TCRdb reprocessed the multiplex PCR reads via MiXCR and lists one record per CDR3 protein. Here the sample spans 200,000 to 250,000 distinct CDR3 sequences, 20% to 25% being singletons. The length of the CDR3 is 17 residues. Unmatched junction bases numbered 16, after V lost 7 bases and J lost 6 bases. Germline assignment: CDR1 MDHEN and CDR2 SYDVKM.

Sequenced material: peripheral blood. The sequence was collected from a woman in her fifties or sixties with Graves' ophthalmopathy. This chain links TRBV28 with TRBJ1-2, with 11 bases aligning to TRBD1. CDR3 sequence: CASINLKGGTGGNGYTF. The CDR3 DNA is TGTGCCAGCATCAATTTAAAAGGGGGGACAGGGGGTAATGGCTACACCTTC.